This record concerns one TCR beta chain sequence. In the same sample, other DNA sequences code for this CDR3. The sample belongs to a study of blood T cell repertoires in COVID-19. Turning to the study itself: The United States, Italy and Spain supplied acute and convalescent COVID-19 samples. Nucleic acid was either cDNA or gDNA, and it came from T cells, B-cell-depleted T cells, or PBMCs.

Individuals drawn from around 24 US areas were about 18 to 95 years old. In the authors' workflow: The assay estimated nucleated cells by amplifying reference gene primers. Produced via immunoSEQ multiplex PCR; TCRdb's table is partial and in-frame only. V and J calls and clone size are those listed in that table; D and trimming were worked out from the DNA. The table has approximately 210,000 clones, almost 85% seen once; the top ten hold roughly 15%. The CDR3 sequence is 14 residues long. Trimming stripped 0 bases from V and 5 bases from J, with 8 bases between. Germline values: CDR1 MNHEY, CDR2 SVGAGI.

Sequencing was done on a sample of PBMCs or T cells enriched from blood (not recorded which). The receptor was derived from a man aged 40-49 years who had recovered from COVID-19. The rearrangement links TRBV6-5 to TRBJ1-5, with D maybe TRBD1 (5 bases). This CDR3 reads CASSYSDSYQPQHF. For the CDR3, the DNA is TGTGCCAGCAGTTACTCCGACAGTTATCAGCCCCAGCATTTT.